Listed below are T cell receptor beta chains from one sample, sequenced in a study of T cell responses to AZD1222 COVID-19 vaccine. Some clones are missing from TCRdb's copy, which holds only in-frame ones; the method was immunoSEQ multiplex PCR. The sample includes about 150,000 clones, about nine tenths seen only once; the top ten take 1.2% to 1.5%. The sequencing here drew on peripheral blood, taken on day 0 of AZD1222 vaccination. These receptor sequences come from an adult in good health. Both conserved end residues are part of each CDR3. The D gene is left open where the match is weak. Some rows have no size entry. The others give once, few or many, or a class for an expanded clone.

j_gene	d_gene	abundance	v_gene	CDR3nt	CDR3aa
TRBJ2-7	TRBD1	.	TRBV29-1	TGCAGCGTGAGGGACAGACTTTACGAGCAGTACTTC	CSVRDRLYEQYF
TRBJ2-2	.	.	TRBV28	TGTGCCAGCAGCCGAAATTCGAACACCGGGGAGCTGTTTTTT	CASSRNSNTGELFF
TRBJ2-3	TRBD2	.	TRBV10-3	TGTGCCATCAGTGGCACGAGCGGGAGAGGAGGCACAGATACGCAGTATTTT	CAISGTSGRGGTDTQYF
TRBJ1-1	.	.	TRBV5-1	TGCGCCAGCAGCTTGGTGGCGGCGGCTGAAGCTTTCTTT	CASSLVAAAEAFF
TRBJ2-7	TRBD2	.	TRBV2	TGTGCCAGCAGTCTCCTGGGACTAGCGGGGGATTACTACGAGCAGTACTTC	CASSLLGLAGDYYEQYF
TRBJ2-1	.	.	TRBV6-6	TGTGCCAGCAGTTACTCGATGAGCAATGAGCAGTTCTTC	CASSYSMSNEQFF
TRBJ2-1	.	.	TRBV7-9	TGTGCCAGCCAACCTGGGAGCACCTACAATGAGCAGTTCTTC	CASQPGSTYNEQFF
TRBJ2-1	TRBD1	.	TRBV18	TGTGCCAGCTCACTCCGACAGGGAACAACCTACAATGAGCAGTTCTTC	CASSLRQGTTYNEQFF
TRBJ2-7	TRBD1	.	TRBV27	TGTGCCAGCAGTTTCCGACAGGGGGGCGCCGAGCAGTACTTC	CASSFRQGGAEQYF
TRBJ2-1	TRBD2	.	TRBV7-2	TGTGCCAGCAGCTTAGGGCTAGCGGGGGGGCCGGGATTCGGGCAGTTCTTC	CASSLGLAGGPGFGQFF
TRBJ1-2	TRBD1	.	TRBV6-5	TGTGCCAGCAGTTACCGGGCGACAGGGGGGGACTACACCTTC	CASSYRATGGDYTF
TRBJ1-2	.	.	TRBV6-1	TGTGCCAGCAGTGAGGAGGAAGGGGGAAGATATGGCTACACCTTC	CASSEEEGGRYGYTF
TRBJ2-7	TRBD2	once	TRBV28	TGTGCCAGCAGTTTTAGTGGGAGCGGGAGAGCCGAGCAGTACTTC	CASSFSGSGRAEQYF
TRBJ1-2	TRBD1	.	TRBV28	TGTGCCAGCAGTACGCCTACCGGGACAGGGGAGGGCTATGGCTACACCTTC	CASSTPTGTGEGYGYTF
TRBJ1-4	.	.	TRBV4-3	TGCGCCAGCAGCCAAGGTTGGCCTCTTCTAAGGGGTGAAAAACTGTTTTTT	CASSQGWPLLRGEKLFF
TRBJ1-1	.	.	TRBV10-2	TGCGCCAGCAGTGGAGTCAGGCTGAACACTGAAGCTTTCTTT	CASSGVRLNTEAFF
TRBJ1-1	.	once	TRBV7-2	TGTGCCAGCAGCTCCGGCTCGACAGACATGAACACTGAAGCTTTCTTT	CASSSGSTDMNTEAFF
TRBJ2-7	.	.	TRBV6-2/TRBV6-3	TGTGCCAGCAGTTACGGGGCGGGCGCCTACGAGCAGTACTTC	CASSYGAGAYEQYF
TRBJ1-4	.	.	TRBV2	TGTGCCAGCAGTGAATTGACTAATGAAAAACTGTTTTTT	CASSELTNEKLFF
TRBJ1-5	.	.	TRBV29-1	TGCAGCGTTGAAGGCTGGGCAGGGTGGAACAATCAGCCCCAGCATTTT	CSVEGWAGWNNQPQHF
TRBJ1-5	.	.	TRBV20-1	TGCAGTGCTAGCCATCAGCCCCAGCATTTT	CSASHQPQHF
TRBJ2-3	TRBD1	once	TRBV7-2	TGTGCCAGCAGCCTCGCCGGGACAGGGGTCACAGATACGCAGTATTTT	CASSLAGTGVTDTQYF
TRBJ1-2	.	.	TRBV7-9	TGTGCCAGCAGCTTAAGCCAGCGACCAGGGGGCTACACCTTC	CASSLSQRPGGYTF
TRBJ1-1	.	.	TRBV4-3	TGCGCCAGCAGCCAGGAAGGGCAGAGAGGGGTAGCTTTCTTT	CASSQEGQRGVAFF
TRBJ2-7	TRBD1	.	TRBV2	TGTGCCAGCAAAAATGGCCAGGGGGCGGGTTACGAGCAGTACTTC	CASKNGQGAGYEQYF
TRBJ1-4	.	.	TRBV7-8	TGTGCCAGCAGCCCCGGCCCAGGGGTTGGTAATGAAAAACTGTTTTTT	CASSPGPGVGNEKLFF
TRBJ1-6	.	.	TRBV5-1	TGCGCCAGCAGCCGGGGACGGAGCGATGAAGGATCACCCCTCCACTTT	CASSRGRSDEGSPLHF
TRBJ1-2	.	.	TRBV30	TGTGCCTGGAGTGTAATGACTAACTATGGCTACACCTTC	CAWSVMTNYGYTF
TRBJ2-5	TRBD2	.	TRBV30	TGTGCCGGGGGCGGGAGGTCTCCGGAGACCCAGTACTTC	CAGGGRSPETQYF
TRBJ1-4	.	.	TRBV27	TGTGCCACCACGCGTGTGGGGGTGAATGAAAAACTGTTTTTT	CATTRVGVNEKLFF
TRBJ2-5	.	.	TRBV30	TGTGCCTGGAGTGTCGGCAGGCAAGAGACCCAGTACTTC	CAWSVGRQETQYF
TRBJ1-2	TRBD1	.	TRBV27	TGTGCCAGCAAACACAGGGGTGACTATGGCTACACCTTC	CASKHRGDYGYTF
TRBJ1-2	.	.	TRBV11-2	TGTGCCAGCAGCTTAGATGGGGGGAACTATGGCTACACCTTC	CASSLDGGNYGYTF
TRBJ2-5	TRBD1	.	TRBV11-2	TGTGCCAGCAGGCGTAATACAGGGGGGGAGACCCAGTACTTC	CASRRNTGGETQYF
TRBJ2-1	TRBD2	.	TRBV3-1/TRBV3-2	TGTGCCAGCAGCGGACTAGCGAGAAATGAGCAGTTCTTC	CASSGLARNEQFF
TRBJ1-2	.	once	TRBV7-2	TGTGCCAACAGCTTAGGGTCAGGGGAGGAGGGCTACACCTTC	CANSLGSGEEGYTF
TRBJ1-3	.	.	TRBV29-1	TGCAGCGTTGAAGATTTCCCAGGGCTAGGTGGAAACACCATATATTTT	CSVEDFPGLGGNTIYF
TRBJ1-2	TRBD1	.	TRBV24-1	TGTGCCACCAGTGGAGGACAGGGCTATGGCTACACCTTC	CATSGGQGYGYTF
TRBJ1-4	.	.	TRBV7-2	TGTGCCAGCAGCCCCGGGGGGGCCTCAACTAATGAAAAACTGTTTTTT	CASSPGGASTNEKLFF
TRBJ2-7	.	.	TRBV2	TGTGCCAGCAGAAGCACCTACGAGCAGTACTTC	CASRSTYEQYF
TRBJ1-1	.	.	TRBV6-5	TGTCTTACGGTCCTAAACACTGAAGCTTTCTTT	CLTVLNTEAFF
TRBJ1-1	.	.	TRBV20-1	TGCAGTGCTAGTGATACATACAGCTCCTTT	CSASDTYSSF
TRBJ1-1	.	.	TRBV18	TGTGCCAGCTTGGACAGTATGAACACTGAAGCTTTCTTT	CASLDSMNTEAFF
TRBJ1-3	.	.	TRBV19	TGTGCCAGTAGTATAAGGTTCCTCCGCTCTGGAAACACCATATATTTT	CASSIRFLRSGNTIYF
TRBJ1-1	.	.	TRBV2	TGTGCCAGCAGTCCAAAGGGGTGGAACACTGAAGCTTTCTTT	CASSPKGWNTEAFF
TRBJ1-2	.	.	TRBV6-5	TGTGCCAGCATTTTAGGACGGTCTAGTAGCTATGGCTACACCTTC	CASILGRSSSYGYTF
TRBJ2-5	TRBD2	once	TRBV10-3	TGTGCCATCAGTGAGGGGACTAGGGGGTCGGAGACCCAGTACTTC	CAISEGTRGSETQYF
TRBJ2-2	.	.	TRBV9	TGTGCCAGCAGCAAAGGGACCACCGGGGAGCTGTTTTTT	CASSKGTTGELFF
TRBJ2-3	.	once	TRBV4-1	TGCGCCAGCAGCCAGACTAGCACAGATACGCAGTATTTT	CASSQTSTDTQYF
TRBJ1-5	TRBD1	.	TRBV6-2/TRBV6-3	TGTGCCAGCAGCACGAGACGACAGGGAGGCAATCAGCCCCAGCATTTT	CASSTRRQGGNQPQHF
TRBJ2-1	TRBD1	.	TRBV18	TGTGCCAGCTCATCTGGACAGGGCGCGATGACAAATGAGCAGTTCTTC	CASSSGQGAMTNEQFF
TRBJ1-1	.	.	TRBV15	TGTGCCACCAGCAGAGATTCAGAGGGTTGGTCTTTCTTT	CATSRDSEGWSFF
TRBJ1-6	.	.	TRBV4-1	TGCGCCAGCACGAAGGAAGTCTATAATTCACCCCTCCACTTT	CASTKEVYNSPLHF
TRBJ2-1	.	.	TRBV7-8	TGTGCCAGCAGCTTAGGGCGGAAGAGCTCCTACAATGAGCAGTTCTTC	CASSLGRKSSYNEQFF